A single sample is the source of the 16 T cell receptor beta chains below, sequenced in a study of blood T cells in healthy people across ages. With a J-beta primer mix and a sample-barcoded 5' primer, a second PCR ran about 6 to 11 cycles. TCRdb called the 5' RACE reads again in MiXCR, with one record for every CDR3 protein. The data contain some 550,000 distinct CDR3 sequences, 40% to 50% of them seen just once; the ten biggest clones take up about 22%. Specimen: blood. The source is an older man in good health.

The chain is built from TRBV28 and TRBJ1-1; TRBD1 matches 7 bases. Germline CDR1 and CDR2: MDHEN and SYDVKM. The CDR3 has 15 residues. V was clipped by 5 bases and J by 0 bases; unmatched bases: 6. CDR3 bases: TGTGCCAGCAGTATCTGGGACAGCCTGAACACTGAAGCTTTCTTT. Its protein is CASSIWDSLNTEAFF.

The chain joins TRBV12-3 or TRBV12-4 to TRBJ2-7, with TRBD2 identical over 7 bases. This CDR3 has 17 amino acids. V lost 6 bases and J lost 7; bases outside the gene matches: 21. CDR3 DNA: TGTGCCAGCAGAGCGAAAGCGGGGATCGCGACCTACAATGAGCAGTACTTC. Translation gives CASRAKAGIATYNEQYF.

This chain uses TRBV4-2 with TRBJ1-2; TRBD1 is a possible D gene (6 bases). CDR1 LGHNA and CDR2 YNFKEQ come from the germline V gene. The length of the CDR3 is 14 residues. Trimming stripped 0 bases from V and 8 bases from J, with 13 bases between. The CDR3 nucleotides read TGTGCCAGCAGCCAAGATTCAGGGGTTAAGGGCTACACCTTC. It yields the protein CASSQDSGVKGYTF.

This clonotype was observed a handful of times. This chain links TRBV29-1 with TRBJ2-5; 7 bases match TRBD1. With the DNA end fitting TRBJ2-7 better, the J assignment may be wrong. The CDR3 extends over 13 amino acids. Germline V gene sequence: CDR1 SQVTM, CDR2 ANQGSEA. The CDR3 DNA sequence: TGCAGCGTTGCCGGGACAGTCCCTTTCGAGCAGTACTTC. Its translation is CSVAGTVPFEQYF.

This clonotype was counted between two and nine times. This chain links TRBV10-1 with TRBJ2-4; no definite D call. CDR3 length: 15 amino acids. Germline assignment: CDR1 WNHNN and CDR2 SYGVQD (reference sequence). Trimming removed 9 bases at V and 0 bases at J, with 15 bases between. The CDR3 protein is CASPKVDLAKNIQYF. DNA of the CDR3: TGCGCCAGTCCCAAGGTTGATCTAGCCAAAAACATTCAGTACTTC.

In this sample, this clonotype turned up a few times. The chain employs TRBV4-1 and TRBJ2-7; D uncertain. Germline V gene data show CDR1 as MGHRA and CDR2 as YSYEKL. The CDR3 sequence is 16 residues long. V was cut by 4 bases and J by 2 bases, with 18 bases left in between. The chain's CDR3 is CASSPSSAGSPYEQYF. Here the CDR3 DNA reads TGCGCCAGCAGCCCCTCATCGGCCGGCAGCCCCTACGAGCAGTACTTC.

This chain connects TRBV27 to TRBJ2-7; 7 bases align to TRBD2. The V gene's germline CDR1 is MNHEY and CDR2 SMNVEV (reference sequence). The CDR3 spans 15 residues. The J segment lost 3 bases and the V segment lost 1 base, leaving 6 bases of the junction unmatched. In DNA, the CDR3 is TGTGCCAGCAGTTTATGGGGGGGTGAACTCTACGAGCAGTACTTC. Translating it yields CASSLWGGELYEQYF.

For the CDR3, the DNA is TGTGCCAGCAGCCCCCGGGTAGCGACAGATACGCAGTATTTT. It translates to CASSPRVATDTQYF. This chain connects TRBV3-1 to TRBJ2-3, with a possible D match to TRBD2 (5 bases). The CDR3 runs 14 residues. The germline V gene encodes CDR1 LGHDT and CDR2 YNNKEL (reference sequence). V dropped 4 bases and J dropped 3 bases, with 11 bases sitting between them.

The J gene is TRBJ2-7, the V gene TRBV5-1; the D call may be TRBD1 or TRBD2 (5 bases each). The CDR3 runs 16 residues. Trimming took 0 bases from V and 3 from J, leaving 16 bases between them. Germline V CDR1 and CDR2: SGHRS, YFSETQ. CDR3 loop: CASSLAGAEIGYEQYF. CDR3 sequence (DNA): TGCGCCAGCAGCTTGGCCGGGGCGGAGATTGGCTACGAGCAGTACTTC.

The chain couples TRBV7-6 to TRBJ1-5; D not certain. CDR1 and CDR2 from the germline V gene are SGHVS and FNYEAQ. The germline V and J ends were trimmed by 1 base and 5 bases, with 18 bases remaining between them. This CDR3 spans 17 amino acids. The CDR3 sequence: CASSLVFTAPTHQPQHF. The CDR3 nucleotides are TGTGCCAGCAGCTTAGTGTTTACGGCTCCCACCCATCAGCCCCAGCATTTT.

This clonotype has just a few counts. The rearrangement links TRBV10-1 to TRBJ2-4; 11 nucleotides align to TRBD1. The J call is uncertain, as TRBJ2-7 better fits the DNA end. Germline CDR1 reads WNHNN; CDR2 reads SYGVQD (reference sequence). CDR3 length: 15 amino acids. The chain's CDR3 is CASSEPGQGVGEQYF. The CDR3 DNA follows: TGCGCCAGCAGTGAGCCGGGACAGGGGGTTGGCGAGCAGTACTTC.

This chain joins TRBV12-3 or TRBV12-4 and TRBJ2-1; the D gene is possibly TRBD2 (7 bases). This CDR3 has 15 amino acids. V was cut by 6 bases and J by 8 bases, with 20 bases left in between. The CDR3 coding sequence is TGTGCCAGCAGCCGGGGGGCGGGTGGTATCTATGAGCAGTTCTTC. This sequence encodes CASSRGAGGIYEQFF.

The gene calls are TRBV5-1 and TRBJ2-1; 8 positions match TRBD2. The CDR3 has 16 amino acids. The germline V gene encodes CDR1 SGHRS and CDR2 YFSETQ. V lost 4 bases to trimming and J lost 12 bases; unmatched junction nucleotides: 18. CDR3 coding DNA: TGCGCCAGCAGCGTAACCGGGACTAGAGGGGTGGATGGGCAGTTCTTC. The encoded protein is CASSVTGTRGVDGQFF.

The V gene is TRBV30, the J gene TRBJ2-7; TRBD1 matches at 10 bases. The ends lost 2 bases at V and 5 bases at J; junction bases unmatched: 6. Germline V CDR1 and CDR2: GTSNPN, SVGIG (reference sequence). CDR3 length: 14 residues. CDR3 bases: TGTGCCTGGAGTTCCGGGACAGGGGTTCACGAGCAGTACTTC. As protein: CAWSSGTGVHEQYF.

This clonotype was seen a handful of times. The V and J genes are TRBV2 and TRBJ2-1, with a tentative D call TRBD2 (7 bases). From germline, CDR1 is SNHLY and CDR2 FYNNEI. The CDR3 extends over 15 amino acids. The ends were cut back, 1 base at V and 2 bases at J, with 9 bases in the middle. The CDR3 spells CASSEVGGPYNEQFF. CDR3 sequence (DNA): TGTGCCAGCAGTGAAGTGGGGGGGCCCTACAATGAGCAGTTCTTC.

The J gene is TRBJ2-1, the V gene TRBV7-9; D gene unclear. Trimming took 1 base from V and 6 from J, leaving 4 bases between them. CDR1 and CDR2 from the germline V gene are SEHNR and FQNEAQ (reference sequence). CDR3 length equals 12 residues. CDR3 loop: CASSLEVNEQFF. CDR3 sequence (DNA): TGTGCCAGCAGCTTAGAGGTCAATGAGCAGTTCTTC.